A selection of T cell receptor beta chains follows, all from one sample in a study of CD8 T cells in Susac syndrome. TCRdb recomputed calls from the immunoSEQ multiplex PCR reads with MiXCR, one row per CDR3 protein. The data hold some 400,000 distinct CDR3 sequences, with more than 80% observed a single time. Sequenced sample: CD8+ T cells from PBMCs. Source of these receptors: a human donor with multiple sclerosis. CDR3s include the opening cysteine and the closing phenylalanine or tryptophan.

V gene	J gene	CDR3 protein
TRBV7-9	TRBJ1-2	CASSSPLGELYGYTF
TRBV6-5	TRBJ2-7	CASSYQRPYEQYF
TRBV6-5	TRBJ1-6	CASALRNDNSPLHF
TRBV3-1	TRBJ1-4	CASSQVLSEKLFF
TRBV28	TRBJ2-1	CASSRSSGYNEQFF
TRBV27	TRBJ2-7	CASSLQGSTYGQYF
TRBV5-1	TRBJ2-1	CASSLDFHLQGAQNEQFF
TRBV4-1	TRBJ2-1	CASSSMRYNEQFF
TRBV6-5	TRBJ2-1	CASSYRTGPPYNEQFF
TRBV11-2	TRBJ2-2	CASSLGGSSGELFF
TRBV7-9	TRBJ1-1	CASSPDPSRRPNTEAFF
TRBV4-1	TRBJ2-5	CASSQATGSLETQYF
TRBV5-1	TRBJ2-3	CASSLPPDSYTDTQYF
TRBV7-6	TRBJ1-5	CASSLAPGEGNQPQHF
TRBV7-7	TRBJ2-1	CASSLIEGAPYNEQFF
TRBV7-8	TRBJ1-2	CASSTPGLGANYGYTF
TRBV25-1	TRBJ2-7	CASSAGTAVYEQYF
TRBV6-1	TRBJ2-5	CASSDREGETQYF
TRBV7-9	TRBJ2-1	CASSLTTGTGDEQFF
TRBV20-1	TRBJ1-4	CSARDRWGANEKLFF
TRBV30	TRBJ2-1	CAYTAIADYNEQFF
TRBV7-9	TRBJ2-7	CASSSSSGEQYF
TRBV6-6	TRBJ2-1	CASSYLPGNRDNEQFF
TRBV20-1	TRBJ2-7	CSARDQSESYEQYF
TRBV20-1	TRBJ1-2	CSARDGSSYGYTF
TRBV6-1	TRBJ2-1	CASSESRGLAYNEQFF
TRBV6-5	TRBJ2-5	CASSYVAEETQYF
TRBV7-9	TRBJ2-7	CASSLAGTGIGYEQYF
TRBV20-1	TRBJ2-3	CSARGTSETGVPDTQYF
TRBV29-1	TRBJ2-5	CSVEGLAGGVQETQYF
TRBV29-1	TRBJ1-2	CSVEQGPEMNYGYTF
TRBV27	TRBJ1-1	CASSLSAAGPEAFF
TRBV30	TRBJ1-2	CAWDTGTFGYTF
TRBV7-9	TRBJ2-7	CASSPTGENYEQYF
TRBV6-5	TRBJ1-4	CASSYRPIFEKLFF
TRBV13	TRBJ1-1	CASGSGNRGTEAFF
TRBV12-3/TRBV12-4	TRBJ2-4	CASSFLLEGSLGKNIQYF
TRBV29-1	TRBJ1-1	CSVYRENTEAFF
TRBV10-1	TRBJ2-2	CASSLDRYTGELFF
TRBV5-1	TRBJ2-7	CASSYPGDYEQYF
TRBV4-1	TRBJ2-7	CASSQTTVSAYEQYF
TRBV5-6	TRBJ1-2	CASSLAQARANYGYTF
TRBV27	TRBJ1-1	CASTLNGEGSTEAFF
TRBV24-1	TRBJ2-1	CATAESSYNEQFF
TRBV19	TRBJ2-2	CASSFIGGNTGELFF
TRBV6-5	TRBJ1-1	CASSYQDTNTEAFF
TRBV30	TRBJ1-5	CAWSADRDQPQHF
TRBV20-1	TRBJ1-2	CSASSGMEYGYTF
TRBV20-1	TRBJ2-7	CSAFGTDSYEQYF
TRBV27	TRBJ1-2	CASSWGPNYGYTF
TRBV24-1	TRBJ2-3	CATSDSAGTLWGGTDTQYF
TRBV6-5	TRBJ2-3	CASWDGSINTQYF
TRBV2	TRBJ1-2	CASPANYGYTF
TRBV12-3/TRBV12-4	TRBJ2-3	CASSALAEGADTQYF
TRBV9	TRBJ2-7	CASSAQDNSYEQYF
TRBV6-2/TRBV6-3	TRBJ1-1	CASSPKVGPEAFF
TRBV5-1	TRBJ1-2	CASSPDGPAYGYTF
TRBV20-1	TRBJ1-1	CSARGGGVAFF
TRBV30	TRBJ2-7	CAWSRTDSYEQYF